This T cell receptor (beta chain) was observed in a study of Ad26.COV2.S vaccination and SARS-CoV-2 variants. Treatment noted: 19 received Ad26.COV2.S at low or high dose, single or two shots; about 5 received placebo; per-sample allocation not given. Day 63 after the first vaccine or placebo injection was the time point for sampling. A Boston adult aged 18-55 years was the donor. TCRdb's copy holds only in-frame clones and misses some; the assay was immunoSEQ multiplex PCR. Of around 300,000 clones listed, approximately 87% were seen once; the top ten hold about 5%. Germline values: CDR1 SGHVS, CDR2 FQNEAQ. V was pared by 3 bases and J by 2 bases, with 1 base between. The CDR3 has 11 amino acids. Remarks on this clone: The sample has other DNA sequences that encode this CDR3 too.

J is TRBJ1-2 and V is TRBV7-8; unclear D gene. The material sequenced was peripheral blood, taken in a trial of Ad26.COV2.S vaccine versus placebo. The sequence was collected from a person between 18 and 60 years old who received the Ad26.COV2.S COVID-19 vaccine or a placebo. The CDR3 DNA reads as TGTGCCAGCAGCTTGAACTATGGCTACACCTTC. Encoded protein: CASSLNYGYTF.